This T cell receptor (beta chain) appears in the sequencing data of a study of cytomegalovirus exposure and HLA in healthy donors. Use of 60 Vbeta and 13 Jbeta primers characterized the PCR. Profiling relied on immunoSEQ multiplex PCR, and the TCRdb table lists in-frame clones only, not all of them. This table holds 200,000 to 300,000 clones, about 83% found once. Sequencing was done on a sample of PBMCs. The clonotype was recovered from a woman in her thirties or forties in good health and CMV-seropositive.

The CDR3 bases are TGTGCCAGCAGGTTGACTGCGACAGGGAATTCACCCCTCCACTTT. Translated, it gives CASRLTATGNSPLHF. V is TRBV7-2 and J is TRBJ1-6, with 7 nucleotides matching TRBD1. Germline V gene sequence: CDR1 SGHTA, CDR2 FQGNSA. This CDR3 has 15 residues. Trimming removed 6 bases from V and 7 bases from J; junction bases left unmatched: 9.